A selection of T cell receptor beta chains follows, all from one sample in a study of response to subunit inactivated influenza vaccine. Via MiXCR, TCRdb re-called the RT-PCR reads, giving one row per CDR3 protein. The sample lists 450,000 to 500,000 distinct CDR3 sequences; about 10% were seen once. The sequenced sample was PBMCs from blood, obtained about 6 weeks after vaccination. These receptors were collected from a man over 45 who received an inactivated influenza vaccine. CDR3s include the opening cysteine and the closing phenylalanine or tryptophan. The D gene is left open where the match is weak. Clone size, where shown, is once, few, many, or a class for clones that have expanded.

>TRBJ2-2|TRBD2|TRBV29-1|NA
CSVGGGSGELFF
TGCAGCGTTGGGGGAGGGTCCGGGGAGCTGTTTTTT
>TRBJ1-5|NA|TRBV6-5|many
CASSYSRNSNQPQHF
TGTGCCAGCAGTTACTCCAGGAATAGCAATCAGCCCCAGCATTTT
>TRBJ1-6|NA|TRBV4-2|few
CASSQERKSPLHF
TGTGCCAGCAGCCAAGAACGGAAATCACCCCTCCACTTT
>TRBJ2-5|TRBD2|TRBV19|NA
CASNQGLAGDETQYF
TGTGCCAGTAACCAGGGACTAGCGGGAGACGAGACCCAGTACTTC
>TRBJ2-1|NA|TRBV24-1|many
CATSGGEILTYNEQFF
TGTGCCACCAGTGGAGGGGAAATCCTGACCTACAATGAGCAGTTCTTC
>TRBJ2-4|TRBD2|TRBV6-1|NA
CASRGAGGSAGIQYF
TGTGCCAGCAGAGGGGCGGGGGGCTCGGCTGGCATTCAGTACTTC
>TRBJ2-7|NA|TRBV15|NA
CATSRALQGHSYEQYF
TGTGCCACCAGCAGAGCGTTACAAGGCCATTCCTACGAGCAGTACTTC
>TRBJ1-1|NA|TRBV30|NA
CAWSPTAATEAFF
TGTGCCTGGAGTCCGACAGCAGCCACTGAAGCTTTCTTT
>TRBJ1-3|NA|TRBV5-1|NA
CASSFMGPGNTIYF
TGCGCCAGCAGCTTCATGGGGCCTGGAAACACCATATATTTT
>TRBJ2-1|NA|TRBV6-6|many
CASSSSVSGEQFF
TGTGCCAGCAGTTCCTCCGTGTCGGGTGAGCAGTTCTTC
>TRBJ1-4|NA|TRBV18|few
CASSLQRNEKLFF
TGTGCCAGCTCACTTCAGCGTAATGAAAAACTGTTTTTT
>TRBJ2-5|NA|TRBV7-2|many
CASSSDASQYF
TGTGCCAGCAGCTCCGACGCCTCCCAGTACTTC
>TRBJ2-1|TRBD2|TRBV29-1|few
CSVDGLAASYNEQFF
TGCAGCGTTGACGGACTAGCGGCCTCCTACAATGAGCAGTTCTTC
>TRBJ2-3|NA|TRBV15|NA
CATSTTSSDSGRTDTQYF
TGTGCCACCAGCACAACCTCGAGCGACAGTGGGCGCACAGATACGCAGTATTTT
>TRBJ2-1|NA|TRBV3-1|NA
CASSPTRTHNEQFF
TGTGCCAGCAGCCCGACTAGGACCCACAATGAGCAGTTCTTC
>TRBJ2-7|NA|TRBV7-2|many
CASSLGGQNYEQYF
TGTGCCAGCAGCTTAGGAGGCCAGAACTACGAGCAGTACTTC
>TRBJ2-7|NA|TRBV15|NA
CATSRDVGSYEQYF
TGTGCCACCAGCAGAGATGTGGGAAGCTACGAGCAGTACTTC
>TRBJ2-5|TRBD1|TRBV5-8|few
CASSIDRGTETQYF
TGTGCCAGCAGCATCGACAGGGGTACGGAGACCCAGTACTTC
>TRBJ2-1|TRBD1|TRBV20-1|NA
CSARDWRTGSNNEQFF
TGCAGTGCTAGAGATTGGAGGACAGGGTCAAACAATGAGCAGTTCTTC
>TRBJ2-7|NA|TRBV5-1|many
CASSLGQGRGEQYF
TGCGCCAGCAGCTTGGGGCAGGGACGGGGAGAGCAGTACTTC
>TRBJ2-1|NA|TRBV6-5|NA
CASSFRQVYNEQFF
TGTGCCAGCAGTTTCCGACAAGTTTACAATGAGCAGTTCTTC
>TRBJ1-6|TRBD1|TRBV20-1|few
CSARDLGRGGNSPLHF
TGCAGTGCTAGAGATCTGGGCAGGGGGGGTAATTCACCCCTCCACTTT
>TRBJ2-3|NA|TRBV4-2|few
CASSQVTLADTQYF
TGTGCCAGCAGCCAAGTGACGCTAGCGGATACGCAGTATTTT
>TRBJ1-5|NA|TRBV11-2|few
CASSQDSDQPQHF
TGTGCCAGCAGCCAAGACAGTGATCAGCCCCAGCATTTT
>TRBJ2-1|TRBD1|TRBV27|NA
CASSALQGANYNEQFF
TGTGCCAGCAGTGCCCTTCAGGGGGCCAACTACAATGAGCAGTTCTTC
>TRBJ1-2|NA|TRBV5-1|NA
CASSLDRGRDGYTF
TGCGCCAGCAGCTTGGACCGGGGGCGGGATGGCTACACCTTC
>TRBJ1-1|NA|TRBV7-2|NA
CASLQQGLNTEAFF
TGTGCCAGCTTACAACAGGGCCTAAACACTGAAGCTTTCTTT
>TRBJ2-1|TRBD2|TRBV4-2|many
CASSQVTSGSLVEQFF
TGTGCCAGCAGCCAAGTAACTAGCGGGAGTCTCGTAGAGCAGTTCTTC
>TRBJ2-5|NA|TRBV15|few
CATSRVGGSKRVETQYF
TGTGCCACCAGCAGAGTAGGGGGGTCGAAGCGGGTTGAGACCCAGTACTTC
>TRBJ1-1|NA|TRBV4-2|NA
CASSREGGMNTEAFF
TGTGCCAGCAGCAGGGAGGGGGGTATGAACACTGAAGCTTTCTTT
>TRBJ2-5|NA|TRBV7-9|NA
CASSWGAGPHQETQYF
TGTGCCAGCAGCTGGGGGGCGGGACCACACCAAGAGACCCAGTACTTC
>TRBJ1-2|NA|TRBV12-3/TRBV12-4|few
CASSNETPSGISYGYTF
TGTGCCAGCAGCAACGAAACCCCGTCCGGGATCTCATACGGCTACACCTTC
>TRBJ2-3|NA|TRBV5-1|NA
CASSLTSADTQYF
TGCGCCAGCAGCTTGACCAGCGCAGATACGCAGTATTTT
>TRBJ2-4|NA|TRBV7-8|many
CASSLGQGLNIQYF
TGTGCCAGCAGCTTAGGGCAGGGGCTGAACATTCAGTACTTC